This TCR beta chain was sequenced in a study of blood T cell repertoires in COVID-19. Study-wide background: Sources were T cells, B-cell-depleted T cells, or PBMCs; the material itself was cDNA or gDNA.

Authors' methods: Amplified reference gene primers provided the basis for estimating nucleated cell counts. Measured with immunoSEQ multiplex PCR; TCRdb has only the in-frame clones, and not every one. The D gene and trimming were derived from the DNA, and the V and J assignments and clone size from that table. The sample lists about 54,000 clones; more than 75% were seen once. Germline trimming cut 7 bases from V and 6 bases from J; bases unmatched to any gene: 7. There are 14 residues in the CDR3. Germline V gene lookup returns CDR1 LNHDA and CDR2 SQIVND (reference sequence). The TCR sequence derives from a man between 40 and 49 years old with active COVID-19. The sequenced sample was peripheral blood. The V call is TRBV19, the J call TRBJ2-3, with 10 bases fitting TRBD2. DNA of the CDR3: TGTGCCAGTACTACCCCGGGACTAGCGGATACGCAGTATTTT. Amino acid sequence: CASTTPGLADTQYF. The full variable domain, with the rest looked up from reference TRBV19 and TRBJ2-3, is DGGITQSPKYLFRKEGQNVTLSCEQNLNHDAMYWYRQDPGQGLRLIYYSQIVNDFQKGDIAEGYSVSREKKESFPLTVTSAQKNPTAFYLCASTTPGLADTQYFGPGTRLTVL.